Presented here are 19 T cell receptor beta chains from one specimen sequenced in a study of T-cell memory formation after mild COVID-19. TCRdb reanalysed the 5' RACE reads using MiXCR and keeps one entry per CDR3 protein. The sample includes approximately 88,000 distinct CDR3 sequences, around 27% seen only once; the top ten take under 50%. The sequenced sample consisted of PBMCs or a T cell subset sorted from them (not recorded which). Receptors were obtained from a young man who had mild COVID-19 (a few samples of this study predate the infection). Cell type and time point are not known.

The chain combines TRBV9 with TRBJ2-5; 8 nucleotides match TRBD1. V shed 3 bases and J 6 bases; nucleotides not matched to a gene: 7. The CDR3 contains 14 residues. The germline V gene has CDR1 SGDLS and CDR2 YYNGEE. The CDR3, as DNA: TGTGCCAGCAGCGGGACAGGGAATCCTAAGACCCAGTACTTC. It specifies CASSGTGNPKTQYF.

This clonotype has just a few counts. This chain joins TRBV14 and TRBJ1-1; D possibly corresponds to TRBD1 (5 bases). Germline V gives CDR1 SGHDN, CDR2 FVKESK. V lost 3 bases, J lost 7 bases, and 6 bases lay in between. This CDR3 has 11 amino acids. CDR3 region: CASSHGGEAFF. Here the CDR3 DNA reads TGTGCCAGCAGCCATGGGGGTGAAGCTTTCTTT. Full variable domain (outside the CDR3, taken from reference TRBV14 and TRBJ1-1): EAGVTQFPSHSVIEKGQTVTLRCDPISGHDNLYWYRRVMGKEIKFLLHFVKESKQDESGMPNNRFLAERTGGTYSTLKVQPAELEDSGVYFCASSHGGEAFFGQGTRLTVV.

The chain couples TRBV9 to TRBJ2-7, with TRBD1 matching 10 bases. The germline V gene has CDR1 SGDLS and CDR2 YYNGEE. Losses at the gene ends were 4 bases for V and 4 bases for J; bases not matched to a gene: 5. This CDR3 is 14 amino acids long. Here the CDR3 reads CASSPGTGDYEQYF. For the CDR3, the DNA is TGTGCCAGCAGCCCAGGGACAGGGGATTACGAGCAGTACTTC.

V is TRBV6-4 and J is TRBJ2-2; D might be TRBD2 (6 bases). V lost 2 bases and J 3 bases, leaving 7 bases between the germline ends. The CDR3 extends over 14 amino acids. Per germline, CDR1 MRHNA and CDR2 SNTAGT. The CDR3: CASSDASDTGELFF. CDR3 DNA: TGTGCCAGCAGTGACGCTAGCGACACCGGGGAGCTGTTTTTT.

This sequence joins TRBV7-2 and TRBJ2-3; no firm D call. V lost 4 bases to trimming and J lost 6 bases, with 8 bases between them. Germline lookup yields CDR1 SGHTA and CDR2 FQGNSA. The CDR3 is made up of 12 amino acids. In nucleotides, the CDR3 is TGTGCCAGCAGCTCCGGGTTGGATACGCAGTATTTT. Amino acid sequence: CASSSGLDTQYF.

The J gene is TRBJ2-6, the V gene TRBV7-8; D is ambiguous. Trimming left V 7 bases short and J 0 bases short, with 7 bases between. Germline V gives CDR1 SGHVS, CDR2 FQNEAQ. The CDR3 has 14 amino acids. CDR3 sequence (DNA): TGTGCCAGCACCGACACCTCTGGGGCCAACGTCCTGACTTTC. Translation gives CASTDTSGANVLTF.

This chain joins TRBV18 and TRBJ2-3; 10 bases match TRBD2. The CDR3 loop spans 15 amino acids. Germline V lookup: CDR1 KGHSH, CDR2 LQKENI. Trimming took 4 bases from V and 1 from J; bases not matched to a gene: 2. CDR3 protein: CASSQLAGRTDTQYF. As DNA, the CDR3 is TGTGCCAGCTCACAACTAGCGGGGCGCACAGATACGCAGTATTTT.

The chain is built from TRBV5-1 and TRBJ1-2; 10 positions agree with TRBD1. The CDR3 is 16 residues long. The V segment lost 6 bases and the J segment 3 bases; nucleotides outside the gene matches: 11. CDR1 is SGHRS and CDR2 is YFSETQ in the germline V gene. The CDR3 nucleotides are TGCGCCAGCAAGAACCCACCCGGGACAGGGGACTATGGCTACACCTTC. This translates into CASKNPPGTGDYGYTF. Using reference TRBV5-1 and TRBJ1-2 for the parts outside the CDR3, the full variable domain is KAGVTQTPRYLIKTRGQQVTLSCSPISGHRSVSWYQQTPGQGLQFLFEYFSETQRNKGNFPGRFSGRQFSNSRSEMNVSTLELGDSALYLCASKNPPGTGDYGYTFGSGTRLTVV.

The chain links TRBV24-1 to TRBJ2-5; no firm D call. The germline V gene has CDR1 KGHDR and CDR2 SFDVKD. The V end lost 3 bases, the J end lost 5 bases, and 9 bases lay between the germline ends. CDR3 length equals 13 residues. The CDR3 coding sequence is TGTGCCACCAGTGATAGCCGGGTGGAGACCCAGTACTTC. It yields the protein CATSDSRVETQYF.

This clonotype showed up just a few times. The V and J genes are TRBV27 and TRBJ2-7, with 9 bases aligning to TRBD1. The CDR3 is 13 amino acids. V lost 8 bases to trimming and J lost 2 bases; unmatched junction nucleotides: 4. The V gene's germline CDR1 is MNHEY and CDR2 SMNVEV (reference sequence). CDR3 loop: CASGQGITYEQYF. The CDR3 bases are TGTGCCAGCGGACAGGGGATAACCTACGAGCAGTACTTC.

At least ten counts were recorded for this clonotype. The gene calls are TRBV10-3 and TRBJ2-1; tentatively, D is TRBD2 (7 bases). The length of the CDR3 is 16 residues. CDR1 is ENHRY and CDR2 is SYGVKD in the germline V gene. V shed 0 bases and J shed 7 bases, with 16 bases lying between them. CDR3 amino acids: CAISESMEGGLNEQFF. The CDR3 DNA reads TGTGCCATCAGTGAGTCGATGGAGGGGGGGCTTAATGAGCAGTTCTTC.

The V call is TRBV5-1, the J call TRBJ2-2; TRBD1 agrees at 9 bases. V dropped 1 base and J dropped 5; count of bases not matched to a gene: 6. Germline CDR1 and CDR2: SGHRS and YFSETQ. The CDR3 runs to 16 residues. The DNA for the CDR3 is TGCGCCAGCAGCTTGACCGGGACAGGGACAACCGGGGAGCTGTTTTTT. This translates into CASSLTGTGTTGELFF.

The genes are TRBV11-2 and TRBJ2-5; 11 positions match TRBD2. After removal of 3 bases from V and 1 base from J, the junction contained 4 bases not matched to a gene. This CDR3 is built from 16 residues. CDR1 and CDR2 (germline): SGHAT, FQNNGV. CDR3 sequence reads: CASSFRLAGIQETQYF. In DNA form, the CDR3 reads TGTGCCAGCAGCTTCCGACTAGCGGGGATCCAAGAGACCCAGTACTTC.

CDR3 DNA sequence: TGCGCCAGCAGCCAGTTCGGGACTGAAGCTTTCTTT. Its translation is CASSQFGTEAFF. The chain recombines TRBV4-1 with TRBJ1-1; D unclear. Germline loops: CDR1 MGHRA, CDR2 YSYEKL. The V end was cut by 3 bases, the J end by 5 bases, with 7 bases between. The CDR3 covers 12 residues.

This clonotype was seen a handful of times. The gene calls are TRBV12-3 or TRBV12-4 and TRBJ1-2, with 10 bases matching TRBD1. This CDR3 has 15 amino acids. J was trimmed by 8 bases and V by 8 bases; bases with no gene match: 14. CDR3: CASCPQGQGLEGYTF. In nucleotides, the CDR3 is TGTGCCAGCTGCCCCCAGGGACAGGGGTTGGAAGGCTACACCTTC.

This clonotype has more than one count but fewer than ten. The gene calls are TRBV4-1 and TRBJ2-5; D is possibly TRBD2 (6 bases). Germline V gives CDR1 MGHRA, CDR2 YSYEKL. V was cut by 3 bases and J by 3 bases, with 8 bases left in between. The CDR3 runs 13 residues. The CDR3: CASSQWGEETQYF. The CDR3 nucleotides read TGCGCCAGCAGCCAGTGGGGGGAAGAGACCCAGTACTTC.

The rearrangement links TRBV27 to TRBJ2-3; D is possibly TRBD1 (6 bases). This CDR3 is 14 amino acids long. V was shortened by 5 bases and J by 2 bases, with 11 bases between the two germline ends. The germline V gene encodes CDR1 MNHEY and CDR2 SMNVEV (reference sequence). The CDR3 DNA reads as TGTGCCAGCAGTACAGGGCCCCTCACAGATACGCAGTATTTT. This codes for CASSTGPLTDTQYF.

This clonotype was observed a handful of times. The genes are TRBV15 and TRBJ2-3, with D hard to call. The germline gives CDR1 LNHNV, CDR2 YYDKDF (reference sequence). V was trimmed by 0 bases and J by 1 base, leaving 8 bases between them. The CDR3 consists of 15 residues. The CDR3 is CATSRDRIRTDTQYF. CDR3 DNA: TGTGCCACCAGCAGAGATCGAATACGCACAGATACGCAGTATTTT.

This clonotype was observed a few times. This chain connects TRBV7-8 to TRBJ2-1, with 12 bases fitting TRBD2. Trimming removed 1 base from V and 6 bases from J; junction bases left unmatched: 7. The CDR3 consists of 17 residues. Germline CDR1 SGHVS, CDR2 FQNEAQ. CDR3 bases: TGTGCCAGCAGCTTAGGGAAGACTAGCGGGGGATCCAATGAGCAGTTCTTC. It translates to CASSLGKTSGGSNEQFF.